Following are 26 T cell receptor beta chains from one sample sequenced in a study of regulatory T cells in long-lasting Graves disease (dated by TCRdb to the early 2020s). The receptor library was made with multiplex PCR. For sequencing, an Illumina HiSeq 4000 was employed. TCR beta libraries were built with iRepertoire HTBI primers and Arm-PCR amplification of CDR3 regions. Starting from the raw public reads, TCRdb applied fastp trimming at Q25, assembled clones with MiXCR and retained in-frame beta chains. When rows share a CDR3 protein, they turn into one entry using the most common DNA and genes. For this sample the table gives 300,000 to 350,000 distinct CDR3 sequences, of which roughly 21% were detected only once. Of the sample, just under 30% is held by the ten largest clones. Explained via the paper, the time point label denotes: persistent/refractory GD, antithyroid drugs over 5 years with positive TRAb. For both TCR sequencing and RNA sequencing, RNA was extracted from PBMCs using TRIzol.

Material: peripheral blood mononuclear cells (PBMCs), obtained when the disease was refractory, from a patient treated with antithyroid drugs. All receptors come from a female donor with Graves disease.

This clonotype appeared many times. CDR3 DNA: TGTGCCAGCTCACCACCCGACAGGGTTAGCCAAGAGACCCAGTACTTC. Amino acid sequence: CASSPPDRVSQETQYF. The chain uses TRBV18 and TRBJ2-5; 7 nucleotides align to TRBD1. J lost 1 base, V lost 0 bases, and 5 bases had no gene match. The CDR3 spans 16 residues. The V gene's germline CDR1 is KGHSH and CDR2 LQKENI.

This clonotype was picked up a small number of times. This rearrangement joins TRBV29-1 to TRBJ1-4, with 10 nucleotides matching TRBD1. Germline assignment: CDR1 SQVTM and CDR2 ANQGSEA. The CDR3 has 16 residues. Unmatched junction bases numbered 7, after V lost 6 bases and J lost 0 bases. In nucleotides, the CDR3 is TGCAGCGTATCCGGGACAGGGGAAGCAACTAATGAAAAACTGTTTTTT. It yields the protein CSVSGTGEATNEKLFF.

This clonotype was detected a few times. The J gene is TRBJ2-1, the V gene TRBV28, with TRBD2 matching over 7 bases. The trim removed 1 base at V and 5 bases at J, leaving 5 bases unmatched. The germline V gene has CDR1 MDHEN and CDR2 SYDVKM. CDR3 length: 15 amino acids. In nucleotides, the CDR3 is TGTGCCAGCAGTTTATTTGCGGGAGTTGACAATGAGCAGTTCTTC. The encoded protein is CASSLFAGVDNEQFF.

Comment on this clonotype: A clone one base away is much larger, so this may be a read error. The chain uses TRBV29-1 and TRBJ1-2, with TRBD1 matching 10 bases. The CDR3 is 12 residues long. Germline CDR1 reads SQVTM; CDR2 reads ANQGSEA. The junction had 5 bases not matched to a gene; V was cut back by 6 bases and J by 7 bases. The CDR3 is CSVWGQGCGYTF. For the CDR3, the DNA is TGCAGCGTCTGGGGACAGGGGTGTGGCTACACCTTC.

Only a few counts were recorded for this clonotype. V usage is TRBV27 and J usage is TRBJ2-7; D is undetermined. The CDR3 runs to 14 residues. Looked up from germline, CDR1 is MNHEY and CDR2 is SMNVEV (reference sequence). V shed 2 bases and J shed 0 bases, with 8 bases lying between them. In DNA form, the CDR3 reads TGTGCCAGCAGTTTAGCCCCCTTCTCCTACGAGCAGTACTTC. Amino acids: CASSLAPFSYEQYF.

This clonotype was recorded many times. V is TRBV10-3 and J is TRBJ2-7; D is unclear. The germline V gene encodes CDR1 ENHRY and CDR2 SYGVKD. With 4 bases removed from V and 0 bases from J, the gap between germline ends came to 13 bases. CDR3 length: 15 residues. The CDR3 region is CAISGGSRSSYEQYF. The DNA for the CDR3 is TGTGCCATCAGTGGGGGTTCTAGGAGCTCCTACGAGCAGTACTTC.

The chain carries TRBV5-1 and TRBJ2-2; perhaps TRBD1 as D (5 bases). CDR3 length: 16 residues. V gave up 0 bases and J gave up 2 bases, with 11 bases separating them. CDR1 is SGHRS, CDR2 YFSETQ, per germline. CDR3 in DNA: TGCGCCAGCAGCTTGGGAGGCAGGGTCAACACCGGGGAGCTGTTTTTT. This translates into CASSLGGRVNTGELFF.

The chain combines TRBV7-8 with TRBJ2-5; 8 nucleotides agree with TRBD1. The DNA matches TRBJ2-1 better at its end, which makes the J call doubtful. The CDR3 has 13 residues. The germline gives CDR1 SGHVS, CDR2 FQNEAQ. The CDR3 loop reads CASTRGLNNEQFF. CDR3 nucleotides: TGTGCCAGCACCAGGGGGCTCAACAATGAGCAGTTCTTC.

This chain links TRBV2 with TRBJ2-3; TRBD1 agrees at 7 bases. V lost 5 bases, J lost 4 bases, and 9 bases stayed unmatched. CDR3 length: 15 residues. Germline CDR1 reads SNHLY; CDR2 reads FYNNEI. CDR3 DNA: TGTGCCAGCAGTCCCACCAGGGGGACCCCAGATACGCAGTATTTT. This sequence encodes CASSPTRGTPDTQYF. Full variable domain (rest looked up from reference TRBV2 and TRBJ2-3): EPEVTQTPSHQVTQMGQEVILRCVPISNHLYFYWYRQILGQKVEFLVSFYNNEISEKSEIFDDQFSVERPDGSNFTLKIRSTKLEDSAMYFCASSPTRGTPDTQYFGPGTRLTVL.

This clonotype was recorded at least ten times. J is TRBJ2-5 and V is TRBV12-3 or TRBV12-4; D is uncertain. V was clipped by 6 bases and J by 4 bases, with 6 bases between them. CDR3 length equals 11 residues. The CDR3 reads CASSLLETQYF. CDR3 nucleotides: TGTGCCAGCAGCCTCCTAGAGACCCAGTACTTC.

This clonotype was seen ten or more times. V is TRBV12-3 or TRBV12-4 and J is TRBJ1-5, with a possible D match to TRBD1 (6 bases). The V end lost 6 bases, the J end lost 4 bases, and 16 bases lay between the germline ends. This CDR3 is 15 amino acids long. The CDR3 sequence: CASRHQGNSNQPQHF. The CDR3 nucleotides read TGTGCCAGCAGGCACCAGGGGAACAGTAATCAGCCCCAGCATTTT.

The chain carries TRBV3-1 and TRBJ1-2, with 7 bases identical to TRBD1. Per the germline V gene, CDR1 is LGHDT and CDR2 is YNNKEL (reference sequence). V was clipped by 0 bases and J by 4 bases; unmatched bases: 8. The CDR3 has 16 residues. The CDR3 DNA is TGTGCCAGCAGCCAAGAACTTAGGACAGGAATCTATGGCTACACCTTC. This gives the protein CASSQELRTGIYGYTF.

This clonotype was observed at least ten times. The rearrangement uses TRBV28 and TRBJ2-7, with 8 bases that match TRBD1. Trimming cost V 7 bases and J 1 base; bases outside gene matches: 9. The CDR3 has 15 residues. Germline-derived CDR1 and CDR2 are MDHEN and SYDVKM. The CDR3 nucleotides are TGTGCCAGCACCTTAGAGGGGGACAGGTCCTACGAGCAGTACTTC. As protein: CASTLEGDRSYEQYF.

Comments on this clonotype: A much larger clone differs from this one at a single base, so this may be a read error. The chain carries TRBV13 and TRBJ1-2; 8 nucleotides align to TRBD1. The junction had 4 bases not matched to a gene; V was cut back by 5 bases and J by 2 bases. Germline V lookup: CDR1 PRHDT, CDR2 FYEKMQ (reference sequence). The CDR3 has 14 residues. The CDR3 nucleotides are TGTGCCAGCAGCACGGGACAGGAGAACTATGGCTACACCTTC. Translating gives CASSTGQENYGYTF.

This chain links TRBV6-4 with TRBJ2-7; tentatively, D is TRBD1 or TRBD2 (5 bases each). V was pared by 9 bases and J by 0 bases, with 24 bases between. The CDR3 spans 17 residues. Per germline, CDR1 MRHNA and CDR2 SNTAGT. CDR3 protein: CASRGAVGTHSSYEQYF. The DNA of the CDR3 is TGTGCCAGTCGAGGAGCTGTGGGGACCCACAGCTCCTACGAGCAGTACTTC.

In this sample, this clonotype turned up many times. This CDR3 reads CASSMSSYNYGYTF. DNA for the CDR3: TGTGCCAGTAGTATGAGCAGCTACAACTATGGCTACACCTTC. The chain couples TRBV19 to TRBJ1-2; D ambiguous. The length of the CDR3 is 14 residues. The V gene's germline CDR1 is LNHDA and CDR2 SQIVND (reference sequence). V lost 3 bases and J 2 bases, leaving 10 bases between the germline ends.

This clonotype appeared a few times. The CDR3 DNA sequence: TGTGCCAGCACCCCGGGACAGGTTGACACAGATACGCAGTATTTT. Translation gives CASTPGQVDTDTQYF. The chain couples TRBV12-3 or TRBV12-4 to TRBJ2-3; 8 bases align to TRBD1. After removal of 7 bases from V and 2 bases from J, the junction contained 8 bases not matched to a gene. The CDR3 is 15 residues long.

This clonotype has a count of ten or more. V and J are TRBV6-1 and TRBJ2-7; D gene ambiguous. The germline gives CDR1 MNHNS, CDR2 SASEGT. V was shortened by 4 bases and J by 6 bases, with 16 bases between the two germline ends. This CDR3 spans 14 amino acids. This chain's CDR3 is CASSAVERNGEQYF. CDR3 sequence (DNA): TGTGCCAGCAGTGCGGTTGAGAGAAACGGCGAGCAGTACTTC.

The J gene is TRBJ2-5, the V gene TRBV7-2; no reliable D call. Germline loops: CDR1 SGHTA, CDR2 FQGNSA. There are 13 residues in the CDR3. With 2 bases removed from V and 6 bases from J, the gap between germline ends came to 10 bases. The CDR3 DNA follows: TGTGCCAGCAGCTTATACGTGTTAAAGACCCAGTACTTC. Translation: CASSLYVLKTQYF.

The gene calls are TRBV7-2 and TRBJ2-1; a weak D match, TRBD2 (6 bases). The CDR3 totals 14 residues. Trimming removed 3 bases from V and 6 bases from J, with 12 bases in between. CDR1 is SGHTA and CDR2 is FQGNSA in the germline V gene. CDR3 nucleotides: TGTGCCAGCAGCTTCGGAGGGGCTATCAATGAGCAGTTCTTC. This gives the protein CASSFGGAINEQFF. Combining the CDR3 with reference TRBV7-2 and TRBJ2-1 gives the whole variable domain GAGVSQSPSNKVTEKGKDVELRCDPISGHTALYWYRQSLGQGLEFLIYFQGNSAPDKSGLPSDRFSAERTGGSVSTLTIQRTQQEDSAVYLCASSFGGAINEQFFGPGTRLTVL.

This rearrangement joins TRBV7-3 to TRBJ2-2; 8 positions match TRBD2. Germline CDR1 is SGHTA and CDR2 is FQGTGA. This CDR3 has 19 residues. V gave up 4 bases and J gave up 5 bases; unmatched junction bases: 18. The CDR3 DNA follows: TGTGCCAGCAGCTCACCGGGACTAGGACTAGGACCCGAGACCGGGGAGCTGTTTTTT. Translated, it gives CASSSPGLGLGPETGELFF.

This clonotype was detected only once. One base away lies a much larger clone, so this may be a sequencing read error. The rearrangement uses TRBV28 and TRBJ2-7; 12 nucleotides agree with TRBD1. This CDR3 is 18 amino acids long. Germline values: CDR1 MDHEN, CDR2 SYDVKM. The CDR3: CAGSFPGQGAESSYEQYF. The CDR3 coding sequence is TGTGCCGGCAGTTTTCCGGGACAGGGGGCTGAAAGCTCCTACGAGCAGTACTTC.

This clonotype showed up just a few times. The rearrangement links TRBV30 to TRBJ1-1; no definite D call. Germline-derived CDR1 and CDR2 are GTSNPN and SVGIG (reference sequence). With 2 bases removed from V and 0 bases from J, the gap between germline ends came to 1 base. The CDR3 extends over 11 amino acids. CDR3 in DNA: TGTGCCTGGAGTTTGAACACTGAAGCTTTCTTT. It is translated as CAWSLNTEAFF. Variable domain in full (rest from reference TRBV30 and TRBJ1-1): SQTIHQWPATLVQPVGSPLSLECTVEGTSNPNLYWYRQAAGRGLQLLFYSVGIGQISSEVPQNLSASRPQDRQFILSSKKLLLSDSGFYLCAWSLNTEAFFGQGTRLTVV.

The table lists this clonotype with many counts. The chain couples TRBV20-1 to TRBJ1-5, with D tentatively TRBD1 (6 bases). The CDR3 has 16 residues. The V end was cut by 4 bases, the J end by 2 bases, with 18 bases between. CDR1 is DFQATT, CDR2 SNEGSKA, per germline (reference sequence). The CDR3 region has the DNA TGCAGTGCTAAGGAACGCAGGGGACGCGGCAATCAGCCCCAGCATTTT. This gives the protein CSAKERRGRGNQPQHF.

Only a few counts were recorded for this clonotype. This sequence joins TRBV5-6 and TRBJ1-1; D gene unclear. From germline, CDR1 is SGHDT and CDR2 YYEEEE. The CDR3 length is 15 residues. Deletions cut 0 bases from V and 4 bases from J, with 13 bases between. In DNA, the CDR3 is TGTGCCAGCAGCTTGGACCACAGTGGGATCACTGAAGCTTTCTTT. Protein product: CASSLDHSGITEAFF.

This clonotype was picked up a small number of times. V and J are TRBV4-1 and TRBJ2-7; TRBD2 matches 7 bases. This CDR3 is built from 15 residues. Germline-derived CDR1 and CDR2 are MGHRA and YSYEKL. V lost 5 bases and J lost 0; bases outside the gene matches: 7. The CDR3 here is CASSIQRGSSYEQYF. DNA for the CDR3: TGCGCCAGCAGCATTCAGCGGGGAAGCTCCTACGAGCAGTACTTC.